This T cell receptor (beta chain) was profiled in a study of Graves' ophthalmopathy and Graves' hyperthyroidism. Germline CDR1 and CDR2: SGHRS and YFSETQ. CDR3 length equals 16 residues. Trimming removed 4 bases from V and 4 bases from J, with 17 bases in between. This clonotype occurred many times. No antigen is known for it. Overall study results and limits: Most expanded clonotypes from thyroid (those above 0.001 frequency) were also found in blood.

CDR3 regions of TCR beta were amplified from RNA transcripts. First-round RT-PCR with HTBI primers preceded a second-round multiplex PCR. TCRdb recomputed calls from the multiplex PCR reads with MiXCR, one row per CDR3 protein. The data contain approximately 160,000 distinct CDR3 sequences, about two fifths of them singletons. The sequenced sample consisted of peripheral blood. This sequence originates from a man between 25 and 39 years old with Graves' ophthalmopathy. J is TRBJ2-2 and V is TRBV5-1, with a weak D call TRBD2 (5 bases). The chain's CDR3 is CASSRDTGGPTGELFF. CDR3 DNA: TGCGCCAGCAGCAGAGATACCGGAGGCCCCACCGGGGAGCTGTTTTTT.